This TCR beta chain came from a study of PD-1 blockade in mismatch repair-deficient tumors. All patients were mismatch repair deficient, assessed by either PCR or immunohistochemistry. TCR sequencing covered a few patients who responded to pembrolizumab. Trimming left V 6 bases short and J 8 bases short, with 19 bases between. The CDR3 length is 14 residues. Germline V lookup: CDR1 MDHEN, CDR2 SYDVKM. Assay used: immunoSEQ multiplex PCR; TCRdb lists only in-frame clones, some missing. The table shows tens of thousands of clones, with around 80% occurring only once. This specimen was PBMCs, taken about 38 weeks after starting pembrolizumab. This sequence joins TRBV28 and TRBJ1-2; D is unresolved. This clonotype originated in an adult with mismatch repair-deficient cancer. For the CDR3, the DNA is TGTGCCAGCAGCTTTCAGGCCGGCGCGGGAGGCTACACCTTC. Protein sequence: CASSFQAGAGGYTF.